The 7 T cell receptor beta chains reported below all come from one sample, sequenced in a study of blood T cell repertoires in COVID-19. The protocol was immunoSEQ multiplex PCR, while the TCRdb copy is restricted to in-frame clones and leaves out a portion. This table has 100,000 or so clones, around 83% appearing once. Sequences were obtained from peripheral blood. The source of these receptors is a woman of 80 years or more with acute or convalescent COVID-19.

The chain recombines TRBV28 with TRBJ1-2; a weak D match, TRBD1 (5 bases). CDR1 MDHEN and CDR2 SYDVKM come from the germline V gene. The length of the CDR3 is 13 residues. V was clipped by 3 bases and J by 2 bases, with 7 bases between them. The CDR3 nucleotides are TGTGCCAGCAGTTTTTCAGGGAACTATGGCTACACCTTC. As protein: CASSFSGNYGYTF.

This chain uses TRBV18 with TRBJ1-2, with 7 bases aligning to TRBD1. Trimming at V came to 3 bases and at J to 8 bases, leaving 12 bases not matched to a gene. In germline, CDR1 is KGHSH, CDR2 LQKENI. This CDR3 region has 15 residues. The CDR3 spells CASSPPTVRGAGYTF. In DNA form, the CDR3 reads TGTGCCAGCTCACCTCCCACGGTCAGGGGGGCCGGCTACACCTTC.

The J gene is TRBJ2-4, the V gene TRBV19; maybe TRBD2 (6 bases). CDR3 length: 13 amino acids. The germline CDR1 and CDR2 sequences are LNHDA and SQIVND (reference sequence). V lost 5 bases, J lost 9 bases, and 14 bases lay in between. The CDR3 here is CASSLTGTPIQYF. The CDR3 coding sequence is TGTGCCAGTAGTTTAACCGGGACTCCCATTCAGTACTTC.

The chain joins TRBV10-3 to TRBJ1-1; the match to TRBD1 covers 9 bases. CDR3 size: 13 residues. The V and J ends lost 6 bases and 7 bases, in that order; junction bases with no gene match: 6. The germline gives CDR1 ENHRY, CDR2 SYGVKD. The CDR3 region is CAISGDRENEAFF. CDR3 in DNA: TGTGCCATCAGCGGGGACAGGGAGAATGAAGCTTTCTTT.

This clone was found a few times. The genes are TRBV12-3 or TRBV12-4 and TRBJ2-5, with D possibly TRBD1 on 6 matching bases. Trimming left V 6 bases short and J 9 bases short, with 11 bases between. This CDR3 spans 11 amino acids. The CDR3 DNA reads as TGTGCCAGCAGCCAGGGGCGAGCCCAGTACTTC. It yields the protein CASSQGRAQYF.

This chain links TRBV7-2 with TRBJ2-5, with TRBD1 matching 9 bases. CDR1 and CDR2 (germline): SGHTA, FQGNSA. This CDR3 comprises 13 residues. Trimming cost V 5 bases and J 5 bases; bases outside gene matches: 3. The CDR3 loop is CASSGQGRETQYF. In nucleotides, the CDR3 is TGTGCCAGCAGCGGACAGGGGAGGGAGACCCAGTACTTC.

DNA of the CDR3: TGTGCCAGCAGCTTGGGACTAGCGGTAAACAATGAGCAGTTCTTC. Its protein product is CASSLGLAVNNEQFF. V gene TRBV7-9 combines with J gene TRBJ2-1; TRBD2 agrees at 11 bases. Germline loops: CDR1 SEHNR, CDR2 FQNEAQ (reference sequence). The J segment lost 5 bases and the V segment lost 3 bases, leaving 3 bases of the junction unmatched. The CDR3 consists of 15 residues.